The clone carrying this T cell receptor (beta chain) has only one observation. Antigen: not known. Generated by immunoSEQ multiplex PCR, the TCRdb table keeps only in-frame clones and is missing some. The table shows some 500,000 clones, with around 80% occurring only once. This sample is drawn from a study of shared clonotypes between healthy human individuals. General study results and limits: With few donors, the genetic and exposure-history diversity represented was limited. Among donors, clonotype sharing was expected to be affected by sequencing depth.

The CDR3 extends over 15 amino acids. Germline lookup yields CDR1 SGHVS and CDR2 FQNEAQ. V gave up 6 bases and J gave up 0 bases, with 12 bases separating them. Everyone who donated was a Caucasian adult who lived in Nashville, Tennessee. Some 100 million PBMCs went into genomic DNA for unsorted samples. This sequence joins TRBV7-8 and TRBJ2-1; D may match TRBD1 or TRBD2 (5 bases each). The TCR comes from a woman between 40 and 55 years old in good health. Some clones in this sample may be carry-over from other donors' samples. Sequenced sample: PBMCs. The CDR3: CASRWDRRSYNEQFF. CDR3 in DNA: TGTGCCAGCAGATGGGACCGCCGCTCCTACAATGAGCAGTTCTTC.